The present TCR beta chain was sequenced within a study of tumor-infiltrating lymphocytes in localized non-small cell lung cancer. Sequencing used immunoSEQ multiplex PCR; TCRdb keeps in-frame clones, though not all of them. The top ten clones hold about 3.6% of a sample with 20,000 to 25,000 clones, approximately 80% of them seen once. The study, taken as a whole, reports: Tumor T-cell fraction from TCR sequencing was not associated with recurrence-free survival (p = 0.61). Technical variation could not be separated from intratumor heterogeneity here. TCRbeta sequencing showed higher T cell infiltration in tumors than uninvolved lung.

As concerns this clone: Its antigen is still unknown.

The CDR3 has 14 amino acids. J lost 6 bases, V lost 8 bases, and 12 bases had no gene match. CDR1 SGHTA and CDR2 FQGNSA come from the germline V gene. The clonotype originates from a human donor with non-small cell lung cancer. The sample consisted of lung tumor tissue. The J gene is TRBJ2-7, the V gene TRBV7-2; 8 positions match TRBD2. The CDR3 coding sequence is TGTGCCAGCTTTTCGGGAGGGCCTAGGGGCGAGCAGTACTTC. Encoded protein: CASFSGGPRGEQYF.